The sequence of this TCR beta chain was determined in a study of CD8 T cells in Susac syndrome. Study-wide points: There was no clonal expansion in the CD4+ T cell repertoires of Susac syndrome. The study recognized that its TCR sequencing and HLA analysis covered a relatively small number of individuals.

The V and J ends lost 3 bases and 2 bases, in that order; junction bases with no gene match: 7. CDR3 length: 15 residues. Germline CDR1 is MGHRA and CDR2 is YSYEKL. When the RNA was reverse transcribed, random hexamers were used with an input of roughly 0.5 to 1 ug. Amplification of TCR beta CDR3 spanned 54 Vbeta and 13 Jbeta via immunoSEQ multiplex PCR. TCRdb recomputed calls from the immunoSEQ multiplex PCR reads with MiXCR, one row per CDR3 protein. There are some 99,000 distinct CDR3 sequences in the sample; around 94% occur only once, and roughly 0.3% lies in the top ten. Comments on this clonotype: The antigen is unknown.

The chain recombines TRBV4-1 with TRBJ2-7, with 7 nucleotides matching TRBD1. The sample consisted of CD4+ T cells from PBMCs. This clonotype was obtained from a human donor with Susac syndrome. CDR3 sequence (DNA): TGCGCCAGCAGCCAGCCCATACAGGGGACCTACGAGCAGTACTTC. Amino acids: CASSQPIQGTYEQYF.